These 7 T cell receptor beta chains were all obtained from the same sample, sequenced in a study of human T cells and chemical hapten exposure. Described time point: pre-sensitization, week 0. Treatment denoted: therapeutic diphenylcyclopropenone sensitization with weekly scalp DPC. Via MiXCR, TCRdb re-called the RACE reads, giving one row per CDR3 protein. The repertoire consists of some 300,000 distinct CDR3 sequences, with over 5% occurring once and the leading ten covering around 8.6%. This specimen was whole blood, taken in connection with sensitization to the hapten diphenylcyclopropenone (DPC). These receptor sequences come from a woman aged 18-29 years with alopecia areata. Some clones in this sample may be carry-over from other donors' samples.

This clonotype was seen a few times. The chain recombines TRBV6-2 or TRBV6-3 with TRBJ1-5; tentatively, D is TRBD1 (5 bases). Germline V gene data show CDR1 as MNHEY and CDR2 as SVGEGT. The CDR3 has 14 residues. V was shortened by 3 bases and J by 2 bases, with 8 bases between the two germline ends. The CDR3 spells CASSYGQRNQPQHF. The CDR3 nucleotides are TGTGCCAGCAGTTATGGACAACGCAATCAGCCCCAGCATTTT.

This clonotype was detected many times. The junction departs from germline at one end; a sequencing error may be responsible. The chain links TRBV5-1 to TRBJ2-7; either TRBD1 or TRBD2 may fit D (5 bases each). Germline assignment: CDR1 SGHRS and CDR2 YFSETQ. This CDR3 has 13 residues. CDR3 sequence (DNA): TGTGCCAGCAGCCCAGGGACGAGTGGAGAGCAGTACTTC. As protein: CASSPGTSGEQYF.

This clonotype was picked up a small number of times. The V gene is TRBV7-2, the J gene TRBJ2-3; maybe TRBD1 (6 bases). Deletions cut 4 bases from V and 2 bases from J, with 7 bases between. This CDR3 has 13 residues. Germline V gene sequence: CDR1 SGHTA, CDR2 FQGNSA. The chain's CDR3 is CASSWTATDTQYF. DNA of the CDR3: TGTGCCAGCAGCTGGACAGCCACAGATACGCAGTATTTT.

A few counts support this clonotype. V and J are TRBV4-2 and TRBJ1-4; unclear D gene. This CDR3 region has 16 residues. The V end lost 1 base, the J end lost 3 bases, and 12 bases lay between the germline ends. Germline V gene sequence: CDR1 LGHNA, CDR2 YNFKEQ. The CDR3 DNA reads TGTGCCAGCAGCCAAGGTCGGCTCTTCTCTAATGAAAAACTGTTTTTT. Its protein product is CASSQGRLFSNEKLFF.

In its sample, this clonotype was seen many times. The rearrangement joins TRBV5-1 to TRBJ1-1, with D hard to call. Trimming left V 3 bases short and J 5 bases short, with 17 bases between. Germline assignment: CDR1 SGHRS and CDR2 YFSETQ. There are 15 residues in the CDR3. The CDR3 sequence is CASSSLGPKSTEAFF. CDR3 in DNA: TGCGCCAGCAGCTCCCTGGGTCCCAAGAGTACTGAAGCTTTCTTT.

Many counts were recorded for this clonotype. This chain connects TRBV20-1 to TRBJ1-3; D not certain. V lost 4 bases and J 6 bases, leaving 13 bases between the germline ends. Looked up from germline, CDR1 is DFQATT and CDR2 is SNEGSKA (reference sequence). The CDR3 extends over 13 amino acids. CDR3 sequence (DNA): TGCAGTGCTACCACCGGGTTTTTAAACACCATATATTTT. Amino acid sequence: CSATTGFLNTIYF.

This clonotype was seen a few times. This chain uses TRBV10-3 with TRBJ2-5; D perhaps matches TRBD2 (5 bases). The CDR3 has 16 amino acids. Trimming left V 3 bases short and J 7 bases short, with 21 bases between. The germline CDR1 and CDR2 sequences are ENHRY and SYGVKD. CDR3 protein: CAISDDYQPREVTQYF. The DNA for the CDR3 is TGTGCCATCAGTGATGACTACCAACCCAGAGAAGTGACCCAGTACTTC.